This section outlines one T cell receptor beta chain sequence together with its context. The data derive from a study of immune evolution from preneoplasia to lung adenocarcinoma. The CDR3 loop spans 14 amino acids. The V end was cut by 5 bases, the J end by 2 bases, with 11 bases between. Germline lookup yields CDR1 SGHRS and CDR2 YFSETQ. Generated by immunoSEQ multiplex PCR, the TCRdb table keeps only in-frame clones and is missing some. The sample consists of tens of thousands of clones, roughly four fifths of them appearing once. Input material: FFPE invasive lung adenocarcinoma tissue. The receptor was derived from a person aged 55 to 75 with lung adenocarcinoma. This chain uses TRBV5-1 with TRBJ2-4; perhaps TRBD1 as D (5 bases). The CDR3 region is CASSRDSTKNIQYF. In DNA, the CDR3 is TGCGCCAGCAGTCGAGACAGCACCAAAAACATTCAGTACTTC. The full variable domain, rest sourced from reference TRBV5-1 and TRBJ2-4, is KAGVTQTPRYLIKTRGQQVTLSCSPISGHRSVSWYQQTPGQGLQFLFEYFSETQRNKGNFPGRFSGRQFSNSRSEMNVSTLELGDSALYLCASSRDSTKNIQYFGAGTRLSVL.